These 24 T cell receptor beta chains were all obtained from the same sample, sequenced in a study of blood T cell repertoires in COVID-19. Assay used: immunoSEQ multiplex PCR; TCRdb lists only in-frame clones, some missing. Seen here are tens of thousands of clones, roughly 80% observed once, and the top ten hold less than 20%. Sequenced: peripheral blood. These receptor sequences come from a woman older than 75 with acute or convalescent COVID-19.

In the case of this clone: The identical CDR3 is also encoded by other nucleotide sequences in the sample. This chain links TRBV11-2 with TRBJ1-5; D is undetermined. V gave up 2 bases and J gave up 4 bases, with 6 bases separating them. CDR1 is SGHAT and CDR2 is FQNNGV in the germline V gene. The CDR3 runs to 13 residues. The CDR3 DNA is TGTGCCAGCAGCTTAACCCAGAATCAGCCCCAGCATTTT. This sequence encodes CASSLTQNQPQHF.

The CDR3: CASSLTGQSGSPLHF. The CDR3 DNA reads as TGTGCCAGCAGCTTAACAGGACAGTCAGGTTCACCCCTCCACTTT. The chain joins TRBV7-9 to TRBJ1-6; the D gene is possibly TRBD1 (6 bases). Germline CDR1 is SEHNR and CDR2 is FQNEAQ (reference sequence). V lost 2 bases and J lost 9, with 14 bases in between. The CDR3 runs 15 residues.

The chain joins TRBV5-8 to TRBJ1-5; 7 bases are shared with TRBD1. The trim removed 3 bases at V and 2 bases at J, leaving 8 bases unmatched. The CDR3 loop spans 16 amino acids. CDR1 is SGHTS, CDR2 YDEGEE, per germline. This CDR3 reads CASSYHRGEGNQPQHF. CDR3 DNA: TGTGCCAGCAGCTACCACAGGGGCGAGGGCAATCAGCCCCAGCATTTT.

This clone appeared a single time. The chain combines TRBV19 with TRBJ2-7; TRBD2 agrees at 10 bases. V lost 5 bases, J lost 5 bases, and 6 bases stayed unmatched. From germline, CDR1 is LNHDA and CDR2 SQIVND (reference sequence). The CDR3 is made up of 14 amino acids. CDR3: CASSERGGVDEQYF. Written as DNA, the CDR3 is TGTGCCAGTAGTGAGCGGGGGGGCGTCGACGAGCAGTACTTC.

The V call is TRBV6-2 or TRBV6-3, the J call TRBJ2-5; maybe TRBD2 (5 bases). CDR1 MNHEY and CDR2 SVGEGT come from the germline V gene. The CDR3 loop spans 14 amino acids. V lost 2 bases, J lost 3 bases, and 10 bases lay in between. The CDR3 coding sequence is TGTGCCAGCAGTTACGCTAGCTTGAAAGAGACCCAGTACTTC. Encoded protein: CASSYASLKETQYF.

The V and J genes are TRBV6-5 and TRBJ2-3; D is perhaps TRBD2 (6 bases). V lost 5 bases, J lost 0 bases, and 12 bases lay in between. Germline CDR1 is MNHEY and CDR2 is SVGAGI. The CDR3 spans 15 residues. CDR3 sequence reads: CASSRDFYSTDTQYF. For the CDR3, the DNA is TGTGCCAGCAGTCGGGACTTTTATAGCACAGATACGCAGTATTTT.

The chain recombines TRBV10-3 with TRBJ2-7, with TRBD1 identical over 7 bases. Per the germline V gene, CDR1 is ENHRY and CDR2 is SYGVKD. J was trimmed by 3 bases and V by 8 bases; bases with no gene match: 4. The CDR3 is made up of 12 amino acids. For the CDR3, the DNA is TGTGCCATCGGGACAGAAAACTACGAGCAGTACTTC. Encoded protein: CAIGTENYEQYF.

To note about this clone: One junction end disagrees with the germline gene, perhaps due to a read error. The CDR3 loop is CASSYFGGQETQYF. The CDR3 nucleotides read TGTGCCAGCAGCTACTTCGGGGGCCAAGAGACCCAGTACTTC. This rearrangement joins TRBV6-6 to TRBJ2-5, with D tentatively TRBD2 (6 bases). CDR1 MNHNY and CDR2 SVGAGI come from the germline V gene (reference sequence). This CDR3 region has 14 residues.

V and J are TRBV15 and TRBJ1-2; the D gene is possibly TRBD1 (5 bases). This CDR3 region has 14 residues. The ends were cut back, 5 bases at V and 5 bases at J, with 15 bases in the middle. Looked up from germline, CDR1 is LNHNV and CDR2 is YYDKDF (reference sequence). CDR3 amino acids: CATSRGEGWYGYTF. CDR3 coding DNA: TGTGCCACCAGCCGAGGGGAGGGATGGTATGGCTACACCTTC. The full variable domain, rest sourced from reference TRBV15 and TRBJ1-2, is DAMVIQNPRYQVTQFGKPVTLSCSQTLNHNVMYWYQQKSSQAPKLLFHYYDKDFNNEADTPDNFQSRRPNTSFCFLDIRSPGLGDTAMYLCATSRGEGWYGYTFGSGTRLTVV.

This clone was found once. The chain carries TRBV18 and TRBJ2-2; 7 bases map to TRBD1. Germline loops: CDR1 KGHSH, CDR2 LQKENI. J was trimmed by 6 bases and V by 4 bases; bases with no gene match: 8. There are 15 residues in the CDR3. In DNA, the CDR3 is TGTGCCAGCTCACAATACAGGGGATCCGCCGGGGAGCTGTTTTTT. Translating it yields CASSQYRGSAGELFF.

The chain recombines TRBV11-3 with TRBJ2-1, with 8 bases aligning to TRBD2. This CDR3 has 13 residues. V was clipped by 1 base and J by 13 bases; unmatched bases: 6. Germline CDR1 and CDR2: SGHNT and YENEEA. The chain's CDR3 is CASSLALAGTQFF. CDR3 sequence (DNA): TGTGCCAGCAGCTTAGCCCTAGCGGGTACCCAGTTCTTC.

This clone has more than one count but fewer than ten. The chain carries TRBV5-1 and TRBJ2-5; D is ambiguous. The germline V gene has CDR1 SGHRS and CDR2 YFSETQ. This CDR3 spans 13 amino acids. With 1 base removed from V and 5 bases from J, the gap between germline ends came to 9 bases. The CDR3 nucleotides are TGCGCCAGCAGCTTGTCCCCTACTGAGACCCAGTACTTC. Encoded protein: CASSLSPTETQYF.

Only one count was recorded for this clone. The rearrangement links TRBV7-9 to TRBJ1-2; TRBD1 aligns across 8 bases. The ends lost 0 bases at V and 8 bases at J; junction bases unmatched: 5. From germline, CDR1 is SEHNR and CDR2 FQNEAQ (reference sequence). The CDR3 covers 14 residues. For the CDR3, the DNA is TGTGCCAGCAGCTTAGCGGCCAGGGGGCACGGCTACACCTTC. Translating gives CASSLAARGHGYTF.

This clone was counted a single time. J is TRBJ1-2 and V is TRBV3-1 (or the pseudogene TRBV3-2), with TRBD1 as a possible D gene (5 bases). This CDR3 has 13 amino acids. CDR1 is LGHDT, CDR2 YNNKEL, per germline (reference sequence). Trimming took off 1 base at V and 7 bases at J, with 10 bases between the two ends. The CDR3 here is CASSQVGGVGYTF. CDR3 nucleotide sequence: TGTGCCAGCAGCCAAGTCGGAGGGGTTGGCTACACCTTC.

This sequence joins TRBV5-1 and TRBJ1-5; a possible D gene is TRBD1 (6 bases). This CDR3 has 14 amino acids. With 4 bases removed from V and 2 bases from J, the gap between germline ends came to 10 bases. Germline lookup yields CDR1 SGHRS and CDR2 YFSETQ. The CDR3 nucleotides read TGCGCCAGCAGCGAGAGGACAGGCAATCAGCCCCAGCATTTT. It encodes CASSERTGNQPQHF.

This CDR3 reads CASSSLPDSNEAFF. CDR3 nucleotides: TGCGCCAGCAGTTCGCTTCCCGACAGTAATGAAGCTTTCTTT. V and J are TRBV5-1 and TRBJ1-1, with D perhaps TRBD1 (5 bases). The CDR3 covers 14 residues. The germline V gene encodes CDR1 SGHRS and CDR2 YFSETQ. Trimming removed 5 bases at V and 7 bases at J, with 18 bases between.

The chain links TRBV7-3 to TRBJ2-1; TRBD1 matches at 8 bases. The CDR3 sequence is 16 residues long. Germline CDR1 SGHTA, CDR2 FQGTGA. The J segment lost 3 bases and the V segment lost 3 bases, leaving 7 bases of the junction unmatched. Written as DNA, the CDR3 is TGTGCCAGCAGCTTGTATCCGGGACAGGACTACAATGAGCAGTTCTTC. Its translation: CASSLYPGQDYNEQFF.

Here the CDR3 DNA reads TGTGCCAGCAGCGGCACTGTAGGACTAGCCTCAGATACGCAGTATTTT. Amino acids: CASSGTVGLASDTQYF. The chain combines TRBV11-2 with TRBJ2-3; 8 nucleotides match TRBD2. CDR3 length: 16 residues. In germline, CDR1 is SGHAT, CDR2 FQNNGV. Losses at the gene ends were 5 bases for V and 4 bases for J; bases not matched to a gene: 11.

This chain connects TRBV30 to TRBJ1-5, with 7 nucleotides matching TRBD1. J was trimmed by 3 bases and V by 5 bases; bases with no gene match: 4. The CDR3 spans 13 residues. The germline V gene has CDR1 GTSNPN and CDR2 SVGIG (reference sequence). The CDR3 nucleotides read TGTGCCTGGCAGACAGGGTCCAATCAGCCCCAGCATTTT. It yields the protein CAWQTGSNQPQHF.

J is TRBJ2-7 and V is TRBV5-4, with D possibly being TRBD2 (6 bases). V was pared by 0 bases and J by 0 bases, with 10 bases between. Germline CDR1 reads SGHNT; CDR2 reads YYREEE (reference sequence). The CDR3 spans 15 residues. The CDR3 DNA is TGTGCCAGCAGCTTGGGTCCTAGCGACTCCTACGAGCAGTACTTC. Protein sequence: CASSLGPSDSYEQYF.

This clone was seen only a few times. The chain carries TRBV5-4 and TRBJ2-5; possibly TRBD1 for D (5 bases). The CDR3 contains 13 residues. Trimming shortened V by 2 bases and J by 3 bases, and 8 bases separated the two germline ends. The germline V gene has CDR1 SGHNT and CDR2 YYREEE (reference sequence). CDR3 in amino acids: CASSLDRKETQYF. The CDR3, as DNA: TGTGCCAGCAGCTTAGACAGAAAAGAGACCCAGTACTTC.

The chain links TRBV15 to TRBJ2-1, with TRBD2 identical over 14 bases. CDR3 length equals 15 residues. V shed 5 bases, J shed 9 bases, and the junction held 6 bases outside the gene matches. Germline lookup yields CDR1 LNHNV and CDR2 YYDKDF (reference sequence). CDR3 DNA: TGTGCCACCAGCGGGACTAGCGGGAGTGGGAGTGAGCAGTTCTTC. Its protein product is CATSGTSGSGSEQFF. The full variable domain, completed using reference TRBV15 and TRBJ2-1, is DAMVIQNPRYQVTQFGKPVTLSCSQTLNHNVMYWYQQKSSQAPKLLFHYYDKDFNNEADTPDNFQSRRPNTSFCFLDIRSPGLGDTAMYLCATSGTSGSGSEQFFGPGTRLTVL.

The chain recombines TRBV30 with TRBJ2-1, with 13 bases identical to TRBD2. CDR1 GTSNPN and CDR2 SVGIG come from the germline V gene (reference sequence). The CDR3 contains 19 residues. V lost 1 base to trimming and J lost 3 bases; unmatched junction nucleotides: 12. Here the CDR3 DNA reads TGTGCCTGGAGTGACCTCGGGACTAGCGGGAAGTACCTCTACAATGAGCAGTTCTTC. Its protein product is CAWSDLGTSGKYLYNEQFF.

The chain has TRBV6-5 and TRBJ2-6; D gene unclear. The CDR3 loop spans 15 amino acids. The germline CDR1 and CDR2 sequences are MNHEY and SVGAGI. V was cut by 4 bases and J by 1 base, with 8 bases left in between. CDR3 coding DNA: TGTGCCAGCAGTTTTCTGAGATCTGGGGCCAACGTCCTGACTTTC. Amino acids: CASSFLRSGANVLTF.